The next 25 T cell receptor beta chains were all read from a single sample in a study of cytomegalovirus exposure and HLA in healthy donors. The PCR had 60 Vbeta and 13 Jbeta primers. Assay: immunoSEQ multiplex PCR; the TCRdb copy retains only in-frame clones and omits some. The sample shows 100,000 to 150,000 clones, more than 15% of them seen only once. The sequenced material came from PBMCs. The receptor set was obtained from a female donor in good health and CMV-seropositive.

This sequence joins TRBV5-5 and TRBJ1-1, with D uncertain. Germline V gene data show CDR1 as SGHKS and CDR2 as YYEKEE (reference sequence). CDR3 size: 14 residues. Trimming stripped 4 bases from V and 0 bases from J, with 10 bases between. The CDR3 DNA is TGTGCCAGCAGCCTCTTCAGGATGAACACTGAAGCTTTCTTT. Its translation: CASSLFRMNTEAFF.

The chain joins TRBV27 to TRBJ2-1; D possibly corresponds to TRBD2 (7 bases). This CDR3 is built from 16 residues. Germline CDR1 MNHEY, CDR2 SMNVEV (reference sequence). V lost 3 bases, J lost 9 bases, and 21 bases lay in between. This CDR3 reads CASSFGGSPRGGEQFF. The CDR3 DNA reads TGTGCCAGCAGTTTTGGCGGTAGCCCAAGGGGGGGTGAGCAGTTCTTC.

This clone was found a few times. The gene calls are TRBV5-6 and TRBJ2-7, with 10 nucleotides matching TRBD1. The length of the CDR3 is 14 residues. Germline CDR1 reads SGHDT; CDR2 reads YYEEEE. V was clipped by 3 bases and J by 1 base; unmatched bases: 1. The CDR3 here is CASSSDRGSYEQYF. The DNA of the CDR3 is TGTGCCAGCAGCTCGGACAGGGGGTCCTACGAGCAGTACTTC.

This clone was observed a handful of times. This chain links TRBV7-6 with TRBJ2-3; D is unresolved. The germline V and J ends were trimmed by 0 bases and 2 bases, with 3 bases remaining between them. This CDR3 has 13 amino acids. Germline loops: CDR1 SGHVS, CDR2 FNYEAQ. CDR3 DNA: TGTGCCAGCAGCTTAGCCTTCACAGATACGCAGTATTTT. Translated: CASSLAFTDTQYF. The variable domain in full, with the rest retrieved from reference TRBV7-6 and TRBJ2-3, is GAGVSQSPRYKVTKRGQDVALRCDPISGHVSLYWYRQALGQGPEFLTYFNYEAQQDKSGLPNDRFSAERPEGSISTLTIQRTEQRDSAMYRCASSLAFTDTQYFGPGTRLTVL.

This clone has more than one count but fewer than ten. This rearrangement joins TRBV5-6 to TRBJ2-5; TRBD2 matches at 8 bases. The germline CDR1 and CDR2 sequences are SGHDT and YYEEEE. V was clipped by 2 bases and J by 5 bases; unmatched bases: 5. The CDR3 sequence is 14 residues long. CDR3 nucleotide sequence: TGTGCCAGCAGCTTTCGGGAGGGCCTCGAGACCCAGTACTTC. Translation gives CASSFREGLETQYF. The entire variable domain, with the rest obtained from reference TRBV5-6 and TRBJ2-5, is as follows: DAGVTQSPTHLIKTRGQQVTLRCSPKSGHDTVSWYQQALGQGPQFIFQYYEEEERQRGNFPDRFSGHQFPNYSSELNVNALLLGDSALYLCASSFREGLETQYFGPGTRLLVL.

This chain uses TRBV28 with TRBJ1-2; the match to TRBD1 covers 8 bases. After removal of 6 bases from V and 1 base from J, the junction contained 4 bases not matched to a gene. Germline loops: CDR1 MDHEN, CDR2 SYDVKM. There are 14 residues in the CDR3. Here the CDR3 reads CASRLQGDNYGYTF. In DNA form, the CDR3 reads TGTGCCAGCAGGCTACAGGGGGATAACTATGGCTACACCTTC.

V is TRBV6-6 and J is TRBJ2-5, with TRBD1 matching 11 bases. With 5 bases clipped from V and 5 bases from J, the junction kept 10 bases outside the gene matches. This CDR3 has 16 amino acids. Germline CDR1 and CDR2: MNHNY and SVGAGI (reference sequence). The CDR3 coding sequence is TGTGCCAGCAGTACAACCCGGACAGGGGGCGAGGAGACCCAGTACTTC. It translates to CASSTTRTGGEETQYF.

V is TRBV28 and J is TRBJ1-6; the match to TRBD1 covers 7 bases. The CDR3 has 14 residues. Germline CDR1 reads MDHEN; CDR2 reads SYDVKM. V lost 6 bases to trimming and J lost 7 bases; unmatched junction nucleotides: 6. The CDR3 nucleotides read TGTGCCAGCAGGACAGGGCAAGGGAATTCACCCCTCCACTTT. Encoded protein: CASRTGQGNSPLHF.

This clone was seen only a few times. This chain connects TRBV6-5 to TRBJ2-4; D gene unclear. The CDR3 is 14 amino acids. V was cut by 6 bases and J by 0 bases, with 9 bases left in between. Germline V gives CDR1 MNHEY, CDR2 SVGAGI. The CDR3 coding sequence is TGTGCCAGCAGCCCGAGACTAGCCAAAAACATTCAGTACTTC. Protein sequence: CASSPRLAKNIQYF.

CDR3 in amino acids: CASSDTGTGQPQHF. CDR3 nucleotide sequence: TGTGCCAGCTCCGACACAGGGACCGGTCAGCCCCAGCATTTT. The genes are TRBV18 and TRBJ1-5, with a tentative D call TRBD1 (6 bases). The CDR3 sequence is 14 residues long. CDR1 is KGHSH and CDR2 is LQKENI in the germline V gene. The germline V and J ends were trimmed by 6 bases and 6 bases, with 15 bases remaining between them.

The chain employs TRBV19 and TRBJ1-2; D unresolved. This CDR3 comprises 13 residues. V was shortened by 3 bases and J by 1 base, with 6 bases between the two germline ends. From germline, CDR1 is LNHDA and CDR2 SQIVND (reference sequence). This CDR3 reads CASSITINYGYTF. CDR3 nucleotide sequence: TGTGCCAGTAGTATTACTATTAACTATGGCTACACCTTC.

The chain uses TRBV9 and TRBJ1-3, with 10 bases identical to TRBD1. Losses at the gene ends were 4 bases for V and 4 bases for J; bases not matched to a gene: 5. CDR3 size: 15 residues. The germline V gene has CDR1 SGDLS and CDR2 YYNGEE. The DNA for the CDR3 is TGTGCCAGCAGCCGACAGGGGGCGTTCGGAAACACCATATATTTT. Protein sequence: CASSRQGAFGNTIYF.

The chain has TRBV4-2 and TRBJ2-1; 10 bases map to TRBD2. The J segment lost 7 bases and the V segment lost 2 bases, leaving 11 bases of the junction unmatched. The CDR3 is made up of 17 amino acids. Germline V lookup: CDR1 LGHNA, CDR2 YNFKEQ. The CDR3, as DNA: TGTGCCAGCAGCCAATGGTTTGGACTAGCGGTACTGAATGAGCAGTTCTTC. Its translation: CASSQWFGLAVLNEQFF.

In its sample, this clone was seen a few times. V usage is TRBV10-3 and J usage is TRBJ2-1; unclear D gene. V was clipped by 2 bases and J by 5 bases, with 10 bases between them. The germline CDR1 and CDR2 sequences are ENHRY and SYGVKD. This CDR3 is 14 amino acids long. The DNA for the CDR3 is TGTGCCATCAGTGAGCTAACTGCCAACAATGAGCAGTTCTTC. This encodes CAISELTANNEQFF.

This clone has only a few counts. This rearrangement joins TRBV21-1 to TRBJ1-1; the table's D gene call, TRBD1, was not cross checked with the DNA. TRBV21-1 represents a pseudogene. The CDR3 consists of 17 residues. CDR3 in amino acids: CASGKQGTRNIHTEAFF. The DNA of the CDR3 is TGTGCCAGTGGAAAACAGGGAACTCGAAACATCCACACTGAAGCTTTCTTT.

CDR3 DNA: TGTGCCAGCAGCACCGCCCCCCCATCCACGGGGACCCAGTACTTC. Translating it yields CASSTAPPSTGTQYF. This sequence joins TRBV11-2 and TRBJ2-5, with D hard to call. The CDR3 is made up of 15 amino acids. The V end was cut by 5 bases, the J end by 7 bases, with 20 bases between. Germline assignment: CDR1 SGHAT and CDR2 FQNNGV.

The chain is built from TRBV30 and TRBJ2-5; 14 bases align to TRBD2. There are 14 residues in the CDR3. V lost 4 bases, J lost 5 bases, and 3 bases stayed unmatched. Germline V gene lookup returns CDR1 GTSNPN and CDR2 SVGIG (reference sequence). The CDR3 DNA reads TGTGCCTGGATCGGACTAGCGGGGGGCGAGACCCAGTACTTC. Translated, it gives CAWIGLAGGETQYF.

The chain uses TRBV2 and TRBJ2-1, with TRBD2 identical over 9 bases. From germline, CDR1 is SNHLY and CDR2 FYNNEI. This CDR3 spans 14 amino acids. Trimming removed 5 bases from V and 4 bases from J; junction bases left unmatched: 3. The chain's CDR3 is CASSWTSVYNEQFF. The CDR3 DNA reads as TGTGCCAGCAGTTGGACTAGCGTATACAATGAGCAGTTCTTC.

This chain connects TRBV4-2 to TRBJ2-5, with TRBD2 identical over 11 bases. The junction had 11 bases not matched to a gene; V was cut back by 4 bases and J by 4 bases. Germline CDR1 LGHNA, CDR2 YNFKEQ. The CDR3 extends over 17 amino acids. The CDR3 DNA sequence: TGTGCCAGCAGCCCAGAGGGCCTAGCGGGAGGCGGAGAGACCCAGTACTTC. Translation: CASSPEGLAGGGETQYF.

This clone has just a few counts. The chain recombines TRBV27 with TRBJ1-5; D is perhaps TRBD1 (6 bases). Trimming left V 3 bases short and J 6 bases short, with 15 bases between. This CDR3 spans 15 amino acids. Per germline, CDR1 MNHEY and CDR2 SMNVEV (reference sequence). In DNA form, the CDR3 reads TGTGCCAGCAGTTTGATTCGGGGGGCGGGTCAGCCCCAGCATTTT. This sequence encodes CASSLIRGAGQPQHF.

This clone was observed a handful of times. The V and J genes are TRBV19 and TRBJ1-1; a weak D match, TRBD1 (5 bases). Trimming cost V 6 bases and J 3 bases, with 11 bases left between them. CDR1 and CDR2 from the germline V gene are LNHDA and SQIVND (reference sequence). The CDR3 loop spans 13 amino acids. The CDR3 coding sequence is TGTGCCAGTAGGGAGGGGAGTGACACTGAAGCTTTCTTT. This encodes CASREGSDTEAFF.

This clone has just a few counts. The gene calls are TRBV4-2 and TRBJ2-3; TRBD2 matches 7 bases. Germline CDR1 LGHNA, CDR2 YNFKEQ. V trimming: 3 bases; J trimming: 2 bases; junction bases outside the gene matches: 8. The CDR3 has 16 amino acids. The CDR3: CASSQNPGLLTDTQYF. CDR3 nucleotides: TGTGCCAGCAGCCAGAATCCGGGACTACTCACAGATACGCAGTATTTT.

This clone appeared a few times. The chain links TRBV28 to TRBJ1-2; TRBD1 is a possible D gene (6 bases). The CDR3 has 13 residues. Germline values: CDR1 MDHEN, CDR2 SYDVKM. The V end was cut by 3 bases, the J end by 3 bases, with 8 bases between. This CDR3 reads CASSFGQHYGYTF. Written as DNA, the CDR3 is TGTGCCAGCAGTTTTGGACAGCACTATGGCTACACCTTC.

The J gene is TRBJ1-2, the V gene TRBV15; no clear D. Trimming took 3 bases from V and 4 from J, leaving 15 bases between them. The CDR3 contains 15 residues. CDR1 and CDR2 from the germline V gene are LNHNV and YYDKDF (reference sequence). This CDR3 reads CATSRRNPGGYGYTF. CDR3 DNA: TGTGCCACCAGCAGGAGGAACCCGGGAGGCTATGGCTACACCTTC.

The chain employs TRBV6-6 and TRBJ2-5, with 7 bases lining up with TRBD1. There are 16 residues in the CDR3. Per germline, CDR1 MNHNY and CDR2 SVGAGI (reference sequence). Germline trimming cut 3 bases from V and 5 bases from J; bases unmatched to any gene: 12. The CDR3 DNA reads as TGTGCCAGCAGTTATATTAGGGGGCTTGTTTGGGAGACCCAGTACTTC. Translating it yields CASSYIRGLVWETQYF.